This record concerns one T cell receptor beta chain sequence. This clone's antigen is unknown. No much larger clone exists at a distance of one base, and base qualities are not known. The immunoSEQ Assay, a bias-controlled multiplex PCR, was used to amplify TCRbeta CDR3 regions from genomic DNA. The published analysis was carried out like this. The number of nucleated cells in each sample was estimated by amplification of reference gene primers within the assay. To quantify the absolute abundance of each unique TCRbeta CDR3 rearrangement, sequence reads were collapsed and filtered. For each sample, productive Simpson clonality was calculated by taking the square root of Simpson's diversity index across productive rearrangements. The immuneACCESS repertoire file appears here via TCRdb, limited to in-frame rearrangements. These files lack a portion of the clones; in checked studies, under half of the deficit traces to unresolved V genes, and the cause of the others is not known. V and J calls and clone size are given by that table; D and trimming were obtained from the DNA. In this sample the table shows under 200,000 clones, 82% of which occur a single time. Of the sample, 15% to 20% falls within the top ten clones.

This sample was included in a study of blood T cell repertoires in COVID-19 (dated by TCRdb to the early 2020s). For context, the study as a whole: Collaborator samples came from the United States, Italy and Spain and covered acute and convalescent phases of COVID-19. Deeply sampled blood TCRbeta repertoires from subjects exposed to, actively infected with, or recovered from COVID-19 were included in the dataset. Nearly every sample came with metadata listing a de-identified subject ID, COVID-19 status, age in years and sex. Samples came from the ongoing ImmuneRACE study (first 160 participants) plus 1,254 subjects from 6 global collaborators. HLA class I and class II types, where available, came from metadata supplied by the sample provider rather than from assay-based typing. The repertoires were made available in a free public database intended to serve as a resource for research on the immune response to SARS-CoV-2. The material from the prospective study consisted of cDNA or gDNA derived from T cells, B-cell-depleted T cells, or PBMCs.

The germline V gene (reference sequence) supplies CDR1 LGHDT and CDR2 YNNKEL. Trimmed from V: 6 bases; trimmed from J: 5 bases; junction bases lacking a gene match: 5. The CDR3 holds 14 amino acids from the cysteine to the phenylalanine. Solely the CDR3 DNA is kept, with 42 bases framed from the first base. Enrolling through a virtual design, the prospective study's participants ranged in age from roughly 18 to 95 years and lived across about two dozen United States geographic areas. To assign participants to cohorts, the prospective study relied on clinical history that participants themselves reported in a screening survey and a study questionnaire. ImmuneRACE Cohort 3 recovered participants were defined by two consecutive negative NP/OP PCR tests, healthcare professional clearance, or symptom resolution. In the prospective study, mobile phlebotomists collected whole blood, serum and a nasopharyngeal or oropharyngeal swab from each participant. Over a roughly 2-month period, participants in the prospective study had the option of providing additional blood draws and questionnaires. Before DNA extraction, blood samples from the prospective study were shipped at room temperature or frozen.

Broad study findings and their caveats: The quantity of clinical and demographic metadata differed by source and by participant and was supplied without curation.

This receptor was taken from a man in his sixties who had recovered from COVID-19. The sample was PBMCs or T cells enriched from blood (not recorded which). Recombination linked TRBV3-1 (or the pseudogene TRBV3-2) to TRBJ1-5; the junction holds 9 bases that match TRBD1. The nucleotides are TGTGCCAGCAGTAACAGGGGGCATGATCAGCCCCAGCATTTT. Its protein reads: CASSNRGHDQPQHF.